The 2 T cell receptor beta chains below come from one sample, sequenced in a study of regulatory T cells in long-lasting Graves disease. Time point defined: persistent/refractory GD, antithyroid drugs over 5 years with positive TRAb. From PBMCs, RNA was extracted and then used to make the TCR library. Arm-PCR with iRepertoire HTBI primers amplified the CDR3 regions for these TCR beta libraries. MiXCR, run by TCRdb on the multiplex PCR reads, gives a single entry per CDR3 protein. Of about 430,000 distinct CDR3 sequences listed, 21% were seen once; the top ten hold 13% to 15%. Sequenced material: peripheral blood mononuclear cells (PBMCs), taken when the disease was refractory, from a patient treated with antithyroid drugs. Source of these receptors: a female donor with Graves disease.

This clonotype was detected ten times or more. The chain links TRBV6-2 or TRBV6-3 to TRBJ1-3; no firm D call. Germline CDR1 MNHEY, CDR2 SVGEGT. This CDR3 is 15 amino acids long. V lost 0 bases and J lost 4, with 10 bases in between. CDR3 in DNA: TGTGCCAGCAGTTACTCGCCCAGTTTGGGAAACACCATATATTTT. Its translation: CASSYSPSLGNTIYF.

The gene calls are TRBV9 and TRBJ1-3; no firm D call. The V end was cut by 4 bases, the J end by 0 bases, with 14 bases between. The germline V gene encodes CDR1 SGDLS and CDR2 YYNGEE. The CDR3 has 16 residues. In DNA, the CDR3 is TGTGCCAGCAGCACCCGCCGCGAGTCCTCTGGAAACACCATATATTTT. This encodes CASSTRRESSGNTIYF.